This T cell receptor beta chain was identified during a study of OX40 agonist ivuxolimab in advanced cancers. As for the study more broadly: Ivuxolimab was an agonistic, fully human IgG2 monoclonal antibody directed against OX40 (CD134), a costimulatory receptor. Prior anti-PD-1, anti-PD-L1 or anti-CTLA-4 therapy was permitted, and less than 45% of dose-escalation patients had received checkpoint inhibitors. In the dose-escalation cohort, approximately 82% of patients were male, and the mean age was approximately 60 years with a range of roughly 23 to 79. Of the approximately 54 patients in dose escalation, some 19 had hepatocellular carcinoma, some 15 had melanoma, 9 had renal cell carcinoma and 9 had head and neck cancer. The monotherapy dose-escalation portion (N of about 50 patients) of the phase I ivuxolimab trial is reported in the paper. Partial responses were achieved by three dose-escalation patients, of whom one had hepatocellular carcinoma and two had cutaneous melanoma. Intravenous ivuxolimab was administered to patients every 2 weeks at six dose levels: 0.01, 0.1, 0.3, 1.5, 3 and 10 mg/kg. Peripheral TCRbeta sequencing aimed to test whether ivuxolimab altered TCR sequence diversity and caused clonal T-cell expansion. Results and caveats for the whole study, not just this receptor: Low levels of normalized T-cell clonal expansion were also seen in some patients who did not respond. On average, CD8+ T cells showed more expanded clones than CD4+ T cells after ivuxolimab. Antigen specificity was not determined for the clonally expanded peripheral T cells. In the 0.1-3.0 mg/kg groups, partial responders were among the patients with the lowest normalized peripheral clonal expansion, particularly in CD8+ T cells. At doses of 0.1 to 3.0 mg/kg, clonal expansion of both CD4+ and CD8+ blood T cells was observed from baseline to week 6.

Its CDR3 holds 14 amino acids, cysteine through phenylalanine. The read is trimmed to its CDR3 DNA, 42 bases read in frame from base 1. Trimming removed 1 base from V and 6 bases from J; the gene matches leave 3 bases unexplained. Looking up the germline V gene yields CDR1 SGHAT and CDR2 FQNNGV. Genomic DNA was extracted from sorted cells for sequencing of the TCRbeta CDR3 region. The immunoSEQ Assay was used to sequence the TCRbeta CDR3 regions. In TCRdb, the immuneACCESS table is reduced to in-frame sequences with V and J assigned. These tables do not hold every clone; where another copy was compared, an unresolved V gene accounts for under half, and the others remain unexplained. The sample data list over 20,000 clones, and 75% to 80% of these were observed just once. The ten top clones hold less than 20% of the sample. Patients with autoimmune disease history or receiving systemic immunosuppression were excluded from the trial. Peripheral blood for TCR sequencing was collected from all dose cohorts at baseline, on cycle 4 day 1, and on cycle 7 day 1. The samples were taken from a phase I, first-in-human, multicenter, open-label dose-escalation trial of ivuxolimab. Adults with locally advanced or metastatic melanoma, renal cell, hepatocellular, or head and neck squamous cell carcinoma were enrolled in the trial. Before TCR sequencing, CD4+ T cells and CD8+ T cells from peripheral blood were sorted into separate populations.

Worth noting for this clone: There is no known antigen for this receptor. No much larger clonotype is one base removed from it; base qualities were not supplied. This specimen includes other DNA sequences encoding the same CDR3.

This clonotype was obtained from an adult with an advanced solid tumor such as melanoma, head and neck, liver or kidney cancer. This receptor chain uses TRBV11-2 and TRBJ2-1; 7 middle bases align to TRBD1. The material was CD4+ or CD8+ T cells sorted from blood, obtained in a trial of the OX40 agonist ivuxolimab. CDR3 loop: CASSLGTGINEQFF. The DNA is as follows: TGTGCCAGCAGCTTAGGGACAGGTATCAATGAGCAGTTCTTC. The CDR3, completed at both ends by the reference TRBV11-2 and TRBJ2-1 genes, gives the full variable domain EAGVAQSPRYKIIEKRQSVAFWCNPISGHATLYWYQQILGQGPKLLIQFQNNGVVDDSQLPKDRFSAERLKGVDSTLKIQPAKLEDSAVYLCASSLGTGINEQFFGPGTRLTVL.